A selection of T cell receptor beta chains follows, all from one sample in a study of blood T cell repertoires in COVID-19. The table came from immunoSEQ multiplex PCR; TCRdb's copy has only in-frame clones and leaves some out. Among roughly 100,000 clones listed, around 87% were seen once. Material for sequencing was peripheral blood. These receptors all come from a human donor in a cohort sampled during active COVID-19. Both conserved end residues are part of each CDR3. Fields, in order: CDR3 length, D gene, V gene, clone size, J gene, CDR3 protein, CDR3 DNA. A D gene is named only where the DNA matches it firmly. Size values are once, few and many counts, or a class for expanded clones, and some rows have none.

len: 12
d_gene: TRBD1
v_gene: TRBV6-5
abundance: once
j_gene: TRBJ2-7
CDR3aa: CASRDRVGEQYF
CDR3nt: TGTGCCAGCAGGGACAGGGTAGGCGAGCAGTACTTC

len: 12
d_gene: TRBD1
v_gene: TRBV28
abundance: NA
j_gene: TRBJ2-7
CDR3aa: CANGQGDYEQYF
CDR3nt: TGTGCCAACGGACAGGGTGACTACGAGCAGTACTTC

len: 15
d_gene: TRBD2
v_gene: TRBV9
abundance: NA
j_gene: TRBJ2-7
CDR3aa: CASSPRAGVSYEQYF
CDR3nt: TGTGCCAGCAGCCCCAGAGCGGGAGTGTCCTACGAGCAGTACTTC

len: 14
d_gene: TRBD1
v_gene: TRBV5-1
abundance: NA
j_gene: TRBJ2-5
CDR3aa: CASRWDRLGETQYF
CDR3nt: TGCGCCAGCAGGTGGGACAGGCTGGGAGAGACCCAGTACTTC

len: 15
d_gene: NA
v_gene: TRBV5-1
abundance: few
j_gene: TRBJ1-2
CDR3aa: CASSGSGQLNYGYTF
CDR3nt: TGCGCCAGCAGCGGATCTGGACAGCTTAACTATGGCTACACCTTC

len: 10
d_gene: NA
v_gene: TRBV5-8
abundance: NA
j_gene: TRBJ1-1
CDR3aa: CASSSSKAFF
CDR3nt: TGTGCCAGCAGCTCAAGCAAGGCTTTCTTT

len: 15
d_gene: NA
v_gene: TRBV4-1
abundance: NA
j_gene: TRBJ1-5
CDR3aa: CASSQDGLSNQPQHF
CDR3nt: TGCGCCAGCAGCCAAGATGGGCTTAGCAATCAGCCCCAGCATTTT

len: 15
d_gene: NA
v_gene: TRBV7-2
abundance: NA
j_gene: TRBJ2-7
CDR3aa: CASSLAVAAAYEQYF
CDR3nt: TGTGCCAGCAGCTTAGCGGTAGCGGCCGCCTACGAGCAGTACTTC

len: 15
d_gene: NA
v_gene: TRBV19
abundance: NA
j_gene: TRBJ1-1
CDR3aa: CASSPQGKLNTEAFF
CDR3nt: TGTGCCAGTTCCCCCCAGGGCAAGTTGAACACTGAAGCTTTCTTT

len: 15
d_gene: NA
v_gene: TRBV6-5
abundance: NA
j_gene: TRBJ1-4
CDR3aa: CASRFPGTGNEKLFF
CDR3nt: TGTGCCAGCAGGTTCCCCGGGACTGGGAATGAAAAACTGTTTTTT

len: 14
d_gene: TRBD2
v_gene: TRBV6-5
abundance: NA
j_gene: TRBJ2-1
CDR3aa: CASGWTSGKNEQFF
CDR3nt: TGTGCCAGCGGTTGGACTAGCGGGAAAAATGAGCAGTTCTTC

len: 14
d_gene: TRBD1
v_gene: TRBV18
abundance: NA
j_gene: TRBJ2-7
CDR3aa: CASSPPPQGNEQYF
CDR3nt: TGTGCCAGCTCACCACCGCCACAGGGGAACGAGCAGTACTTC

len: 14
d_gene: NA
v_gene: TRBV18
abundance: NA
j_gene: TRBJ1-1
CDR3aa: CASSPARENTEAFF
CDR3nt: TGTGCCAGCTCACCAGCCAGGGAGAACACTGAAGCTTTCTTT

len: 14
d_gene: NA
v_gene: TRBV5-1
abundance: few
j_gene: TRBJ1-5
CDR3aa: CASSLGQGQGPQHF
CDR3nt: TGCGCCAGCAGCTTGGGTCAGGGACAAGGGCCCCAGCATTTT

len: 10
d_gene: NA
v_gene: TRBV6-5
abundance: NA
j_gene: TRBJ2-7
CDR3aa: CASRQGTQYF
CDR3nt: TGTGCCAGCAGGCAGGGGACGCAGTACTTC

len: 13
d_gene: NA
v_gene: TRBV6-5
abundance: NA
j_gene: TRBJ2-7
CDR3aa: CASSSDSIYEQYF
CDR3nt: TGTGCCAGCAGTTCCGATAGCATATACGAGCAGTACTTC

len: 17
d_gene: TRBD2
v_gene: TRBV4-1
abundance: NA
j_gene: TRBJ2-5
CDR3aa: CASSRSPGLAGEETQYF
CDR3nt: TGCGCCAGCAGCCGGTCACCGGGACTAGCGGGAGAAGAGACCCAGTACTTC

len: 16
d_gene: TRBD1
v_gene: TRBV28
abundance: NA
j_gene: TRBJ1-2
CDR3aa: CASTRLGQGPNYGYTF
CDR3nt: TGTGCCAGCACTAGATTAGGACAGGGACCTAACTATGGCTACACCTTC

len: 15
d_gene: TRBD1
v_gene: TRBV6-2/TRBV6-3
abundance: NA
j_gene: TRBJ2-4
CDR3aa: CASSPTDRVGNIQYF
CDR3nt: TGTGCCAGCAGCCCGACTGACAGGGTAGGAAACATTCAGTACTTC

len: 14
d_gene: TRBD2
v_gene: TRBV9
abundance: NA
j_gene: TRBJ2-3
CDR3aa: CASSLAGSTDTQYF
CDR3nt: TGTGCCAGCAGCTTAGCGGGGAGCACAGATACGCAGTATTTT

len: 16
d_gene: TRBD1
v_gene: TRBV10-1
abundance: NA
j_gene: TRBJ1-1
CDR3aa: CASVGTGYRLNTEAFF
CDR3nt: TGCGCCAGCGTCGGGACAGGGTATAGATTGAACACTGAAGCTTTCTTT

len: 15
d_gene: TRBD2
v_gene: TRBV11-1
abundance: NA
j_gene: TRBJ2-7
CDR3aa: CASSFGGRALDEQYF
CDR3nt: TGTGCCAGCAGCTTCGGCGGGAGGGCCCTCGACGAGCAGTACTTC

len: 15
d_gene: TRBD2
v_gene: TRBV29-1
abundance: NA
j_gene: TRBJ2-2
CDR3aa: CSVGRASGNTGELFF
CDR3nt: TGCAGCGTCGGGAGGGCTAGCGGGAACACCGGGGAGCTGTTTTTT

len: 14
d_gene: NA
v_gene: TRBV28
abundance: NA
j_gene: TRBJ2-6
CDR3aa: CATQDGSGANVLTF
CDR3nt: TGTGCCACACAAGATGGCTCTGGGGCCAACGTCCTGACTTTC

len: 15
d_gene: TRBD1
v_gene: TRBV19
abundance: NA
j_gene: TRBJ2-7
CDR3aa: CATSWPGQGVYEQYF
CDR3nt: TGTGCCACCAGCTGGCCGGGACAGGGGGTGTACGAGCAGTACTTC

len: 17
d_gene: TRBD2
v_gene: TRBV10-3
abundance: NA
j_gene: TRBJ2-1
CDR3aa: CAISESTSGRAANEQFF
CDR3nt: TGTGCCATCAGTGAGTCGACTAGCGGGAGGGCTGCAAATGAGCAGTTCTTC

len: 16
d_gene: NA
v_gene: TRBV7-8
abundance: once
j_gene: TRBJ2-5
CDR3aa: CASSLATAYFRETQYF
CDR3nt: TGTGCCAGCAGCTTAGCGACAGCATACTTTCGGGAGACCCAGTACTTC

len: 16
d_gene: NA
v_gene: TRBV9
abundance: few
j_gene: TRBJ2-7
CDR3aa: CASSQDEGSYGYEQYF
CDR3nt: TGTGCCAGCAGCCAAGACGAGGGATCTTACGGCTACGAGCAGTACTTC

len: 14
d_gene: NA
v_gene: TRBV10-3
abundance: NA
j_gene: TRBJ2-7
CDR3aa: CAITVQGMSYEQYF
CDR3nt: TGTGCCATCACGGTCCAGGGAATGTCGTACGAGCAGTACTTC

len: 15
d_gene: TRBD2
v_gene: TRBV3-1/TRBV3-2
abundance: NA
j_gene: TRBJ2-3
CDR3aa: CASRLLAGRTDTQYF
CDR3nt: TGTGCCAGCAGACTCCTAGCGGGCCGCACAGATACGCAGTATTTT

len: 13
d_gene: NA
v_gene: TRBV28
abundance: NA
j_gene: TRBJ2-7
CDR3aa: CASSSIRRREQYF
CDR3nt: TGTGCCAGCAGTTCAATCCGTAGGCGGGAGCAGTACTTC

len: 15
d_gene: NA
v_gene: TRBV3-1/TRBV3-2
abundance: NA
j_gene: TRBJ2-6
CDR3aa: CASSQVGTGANVLTF
CDR3nt: TGTGCCAGCAGCCAAGTAGGGACAGGGGCCAACGTCCTGACTTTC

len: 16
d_gene: TRBD1
v_gene: TRBV5-1
abundance: NA
j_gene: TRBJ2-3
CDR3aa: CASSLIPGQHTDTQYF
CDR3nt: TGCGCCAGCAGCTTAATACCGGGACAGCACACAGATACGCAGTATTTT

len: 12
d_gene: NA
v_gene: TRBV7-9
abundance: once
j_gene: TRBJ1-2
CDR3aa: CASAGGLGGYTF
CDR3nt: TGTGCCAGCGCGGGGGGACTCGGAGGCTACACCTTC

len: 13
d_gene: NA
v_gene: TRBV29-1
abundance: NA
j_gene: TRBJ1-1
CDR3aa: CSVGTSLNTEAFF
CDR3nt: TGCAGCGTCGGGACATCTCTGAACACTGAAGCTTTCTTT

len: 14
d_gene: NA
v_gene: TRBV7-3
abundance: NA
j_gene: TRBJ1-1
CDR3aa: CASSKPGGDTEAFF
CDR3nt: TGTGCCAGCAGCAAACCCGGGGGGGACACTGAAGCTTTCTTT

len: 12
d_gene: NA
v_gene: TRBV6-6
abundance: NA
j_gene: TRBJ2-7
CDR3aa: CASSYSRYEQYF
CDR3nt: TGTGCCAGCAGTTACTCGAGATACGAGCAGTACTTC

len: 12
d_gene: TRBD1
v_gene: TRBV25-1
abundance: NA
j_gene: TRBJ1-1
CDR3aa: CASSGGTDEAFF
CDR3nt: TGTGCCAGCAGTGGCGGGACAGATGAAGCTTTCTTT

len: 16
d_gene: NA
v_gene: TRBV7-9
abundance: NA
j_gene: TRBJ2-2
CDR3aa: CASSLLDIMNTGELFF
CDR3nt: TGTGCCAGCAGCCTACTGGACATAATGAACACCGGGGAGCTGTTTTTT

len: 12
d_gene: NA
v_gene: TRBV5-1
abundance: NA
j_gene: TRBJ2-3
CDR3aa: CASSLVADTQYF
CDR3nt: TGCGCCAGCAGCTTGGTAGCCGATACGCAGTATTTT

len: 19
d_gene: TRBD1
v_gene: TRBV16
abundance: once
j_gene: TRBJ2-2
CDR3aa: CASSFPPPDRPSRAGELFF
CDR3nt: TGTGCCAGCAGCTTCCCTCCCCCGGACAGGCCCTCGAGGGCCGGGGAGCTGTTTTTT

len: 19
d_gene: NA
v_gene: TRBV21-1
abundance: NA
j_gene: TRBJ2-7
CDR3aa: CASSKDYLFKRDRVREQYF
CDR3nt: TGTGCCAGCAGCAAAGATTACTTGTTTAAGCGGGACAGGGTGCGGGAGCAGTACTTC

len: 14
d_gene: TRBD2
v_gene: TRBV7-2
abundance: NA
j_gene: TRBJ2-1
CDR3aa: CASSLQRDYNEQFF
CDR3nt: TGTGCCAGCAGCTTACAGCGGGACTACAATGAGCAGTTCTTC

len: 16
d_gene: TRBD2
v_gene: TRBV9
abundance: NA
j_gene: TRBJ2-3
CDR3aa: CASSVILAGELDTQYF
CDR3nt: TGTGCCAGCAGCGTGATTTTAGCGGGAGAACTAGATACGCAGTATTTT

len: 16
d_gene: TRBD1
v_gene: TRBV20-1
abundance: NA
j_gene: TRBJ2-3
CDR3aa: CSASDVQGAFGDTQYF
CDR3nt: TGCAGTGCTAGTGATGTGCAGGGGGCATTTGGGGATACGCAGTATTTT

len: 14
d_gene: NA
v_gene: TRBV7-2
abundance: few
j_gene: TRBJ1-2
CDR3aa: CASSLLQGNYGYTF
CDR3nt: TGTGCCAGCAGCCTTCTACAGGGTAACTATGGCTACACCTTC

len: 15
d_gene: NA
v_gene: TRBV18
abundance: NA
j_gene: TRBJ2-1
CDR3aa: CASSPPDGLRHEQFF
CDR3nt: TGTGCCAGCTCACCCCCCGATGGTCTACGCCATGAGCAGTTCTTC